This T cell receptor (beta chain) emerged from a study of OX40 agonist ivuxolimab in advanced cancers. Study information: The group had a mean age of about 60 years, ranged from 23 to 79, and was 75% to 85% male. Eligibility admitted prior anti-PD-1, anti-PD-L1 or anti-CTLA-4 therapy; 35% to 40% had some.

The CDR3 is 14 amino acids. Germline trimming cut 3 bases from V and 6 bases from J; bases unmatched to any gene: 7. CDR1 and CDR2 from the germline V gene are KGHSH and LQKENI. Autoimmune disease history or systemic immunosuppression disqualified patients. Some clones are missing from TCRdb's copy, which holds only in-frame ones; the method was immunoSEQ multiplex PCR. This repertoire shows 70,000 or so clones, approximately 90% found once; its top ten account for roughly 0.54%. The sequencing used CD4+ or CD8+ T cells sorted from blood, collected in a trial of the OX40 agonist ivuxolimab. The chain carries TRBV18 and TRBJ2-7; 8 nucleotides line up with TRBD2. The origin of this receptor is an adult with an advanced solid tumor such as melanoma, head and neck, liver or kidney cancer. The CDR3 is CASSPGTRRSEQYF. CDR3 DNA sequence: TGTGCCAGCTCACCCGGGACTAGGCGGTCCGAGCAGTACTTC.